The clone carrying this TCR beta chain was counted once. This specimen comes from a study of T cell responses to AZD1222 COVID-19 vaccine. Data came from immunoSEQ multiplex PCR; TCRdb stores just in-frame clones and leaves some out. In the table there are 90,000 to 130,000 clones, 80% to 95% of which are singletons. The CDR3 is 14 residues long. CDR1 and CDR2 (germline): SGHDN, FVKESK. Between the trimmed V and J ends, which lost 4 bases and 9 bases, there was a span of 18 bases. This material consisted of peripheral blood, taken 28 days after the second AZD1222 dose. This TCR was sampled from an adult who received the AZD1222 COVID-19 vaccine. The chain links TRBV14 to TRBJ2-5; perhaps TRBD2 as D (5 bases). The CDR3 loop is CASSPRSGMSSQYF. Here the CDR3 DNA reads TGTGCCAGCAGCCCGCGAAGCGGTATGTCGTCCCAGTACTTC. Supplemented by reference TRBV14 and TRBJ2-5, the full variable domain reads EAGVTQFPSHSVIEKGQTVTLRCDPISGHDNLYWYRRVMGKEIKFLLHFVKESKQDESGMPNNRFLAERTGGTYSTLKVQPAELEDSGVYFCASSPRSGMSSQYFGPGTRLLVL.